Listed below are T cell receptor beta chains from one sample, sequenced in a study of cytomegalovirus exposure and HLA in healthy donors. Produced via immunoSEQ multiplex PCR; TCRdb's table is partial and in-frame only. This table holds 120,000 to 150,000 clones, over 80% found once. Specimen: PBMCs. These receptors were obtained from a male donor in good health and CMV-seronegative. Each CDR3 is given with its conserved first and last residue. D genes are given only for firm matches. Size values are once, few and many counts, or a class for expanded clones, and some rows have none.

size	D	J	V	DNA	CDR3
-	TRBD1	TRBJ2-1	TRBV10-2	TGCGCCAGCAGCCCTAAGGGGTCTACAGGGGGTGACCTTTCCTACAATGAGCAGTTCTTC	CASSPKGSTGGDLSYNEQFF
-	-	TRBJ2-5	TRBV16	TGTGCCAGCAGCGCAGCCCGGGAAGAGACCCAGTACTTC	CASSAAREETQYF
-	TRBD2	TRBJ2-7	TRBV10-3	TGTGCCACCACCGGGACTAGCAGTTACGAGCAGTACTTC	CATTGTSSYEQYF
-	TRBD1	TRBJ1-1	TRBV5-1	TGCGCCGGCAGCTCTGAGACAGGGGGGAACACTGAAGCTTTCTTT	CAGSSETGGNTEAFF
once	TRBD1	TRBJ2-5	TRBV7-9	TGTGCCAGCAGCCAGGACAGGGTTTGGGAGACCCAGTACTTC	CASSQDRVWETQYF
-	-	TRBJ1-1	TRBV27	TGTGCCAGCAGCTCGGCCGGGGGCACTGAAGCTTTCTTT	CASSSAGGTEAFF
few	TRBD2	TRBJ2-1	TRBV27	TGTGCCAGCAGTTTATCAGCGGGAGCGCAGTTCTTC	CASSLSAGAQFF
-	-	TRBJ2-7	TRBV7-8	TGTGCCAGCAGCTTAGGGGAGGCAGTAGCCTACGAGCAGTACTTC	CASSLGEAVAYEQYF
-	-	TRBJ1-1	TRBV5-4	TGTGCCAGCAGCTTGGTTTCGGGGGGCACTGAAGCTTTCTTT	CASSLVSGGTEAFF
-	-	TRBJ2-3	TRBV11-2	TGTGCCAGCAGCTACAATCTAGGGCGGCGGGGAGCTAGCACAGATACGCAGTATTTT	CASSYNLGRRGASTDTQYF
-	-	TRBJ1-4	TRBV6-1	TGTGCCAGCAGTGAACAGGGCATCATGAATGAAAAACTGTTTTTT	CASSEQGIMNEKLFF
once	TRBD1	TRBJ1-4	TRBV5-5	TGTGCCAGCAGCTTGGGGCCGGACAGGGTCAATGAAAAACTGTTTTTT	CASSLGPDRVNEKLFF
-	-	TRBJ2-1	TRBV5-4	TGTGCCAGCAGATTGGACAGCTACAATGAGCAGTTCTTC	CASRLDSYNEQFF
-	TRBD1	TRBJ2-7	TRBV18	TGTGCCAGCTCACCAGTGACAGGGTCCTACGAGCAGTACTTC	CASSPVTGSYEQYF
-	TRBD1	TRBJ2-5	TRBV7-3	TGTGCCAGCAGCTTGGACAGGCGAGAGACCCAGTACTTC	CASSLDRRETQYF
-	-	TRBJ1-5	TRBV19	TGTGCCAGTAGTAGCTTACAGCCCTCAAAAAATCAGCCCCAGCATTTT	CASSSLQPSKNQPQHF
-	-	TRBJ2-1	TRBV12-5	TGTGCTAGTGGTTTTCCACCTTTGCGTGAGCAGTTCTTC	CASGFPPLREQFF
-	TRBD1	TRBJ1-5	TRBV27	TGTGCCAGCAGTCCGCAGGGGGGCGGCAATCAGCCCCAGCATTTT	CASSPQGGGNQPQHF
-	-	TRBJ1-2	TRBV7-3	TGTGCCAGCAGCTCCAGTGGCTACACCTTC	CASSSSGYTF
-	TRBD1	TRBJ1-1	TRBV6-5	TGTGCCAGCAGCCGACAGGGGGGAACTGAAGCTTTCTTT	CASSRQGGTEAFF
-	TRBD1	TRBJ1-4	TRBV7-2	TGTGCCAGCAGCTTAACTTCGGACAGGACGGAAAAACTGTTTTTT	CASSLTSDRTEKLFF
once	TRBD2	TRBJ2-3	TRBV14	TGTGCCAGCAGCCAAATGGCGGGAGAAGGGACAGATACGCAGTATTTT	CASSQMAGEGTDTQYF
-	TRBD1	TRBJ2-7	TRBV9	TGTGCCAGCAGCGTAGGCCGGGACAGTTCCTACGAGCAGTACTTC	CASSVGRDSSYEQYF
-	-	TRBJ1-2	TRBV10-1	TGCGCCAGCAGTGTTTGCCTCGAACTGAATAACTATGGCTACACCTTC	CASSVCLELNNYGYTF
-	TRBD2	TRBJ2-1	TRBV7-3	TGTGCCAGCAGCTACACTAGCGGGGGCTACAATGAGCAGTTCTTC	CASSYTSGGYNEQFF
-	TRBD1	TRBJ2-6	TRBV11-2	TGTGCCAGTACCGCACCCGGGACAGGATACTCTGGGGCCAACGTCCTGACTTTC	CASTAPGTGYSGANVLTF
-	-	TRBJ2-7	TRBV11-2	TGTGCCAGCAGCTGGGGTGGGGCCGAGCAGTACTTC	CASSWGGAEQYF
-	TRBD1	TRBJ2-7	TRBV27	TGTGCCAGCAGTTCCGCGACAGGGTTTACCTACGAGCAGTACTTC	CASSSATGFTYEQYF
-	TRBD1	TRBJ2-5	TRBV4-2	TGTGCCAGCAGCCAAGTCGAAGGGGGCGGAGAGACCCAGTACTTC	CASSQVEGGGETQYF
-	-	TRBJ2-3	TRBV5-1	TGCGCCAGCAGCCCGCCTAACGGGGGAGGAACAGATACGCAGTATTTT	CASSPPNGGGTDTQYF
-	-	TRBJ2-7	TRBV7-9	TGTGCCAGCAGCGCAGTCAACGCGGATAATCCCTACGAGCAGTACTTC	CASSAVNADNPYEQYF
-	-	TRBJ1-1	TRBV7-8	TGTGCCAGCAGCTTACGGGGTGACACTGAAGCTTTCTTT	CASSLRGDTEAFF
-	TRBD2	TRBJ2-3	TRBV5-1	TGCGCCAGCAGCGGCAACCTAGCGGCTAGCACAGATACGCAGTATTTT	CASSGNLAASTDTQYF
-	-	TRBJ1-2	TRBV28	TGTGCCAGCAGTTCGACAGGCGAACCTAACTATGGCTACACCTTC	CASSSTGEPNYGYTF
-	-	TRBJ2-7	TRBV2	TGTGCCAGCAGGACACTCCGGTGGGTCGCCTACGAGCAGTACTTC	CASRTLRWVAYEQYF
-	-	TRBJ2-4	TRBV7-3	TGTGCCAGCAGCCTGGGAGGTGGGGACATTCAGTACTTC	CASSLGGGDIQYF
-	TRBD1	TRBJ2-6	TRBV5-1	TGCGCCAGCAGCTTCCGGCGACAGGGGCCATCTGGGGCCAACGTCCTGACTTTC	CASSFRRQGPSGANVLTF
once	TRBD2	TRBJ2-1	TRBV29-1	TGCAGCGTACGTGGCGGGAGCTCCTACAATGAGCAGTTCTTC	CSVRGGSSYNEQFF
-	TRBD1	TRBJ2-1	TRBV7-2	TGTGCCAGCAGCTCAGAAACAGGGGTGCAGTACGAGCAGTTCTTC	CASSSETGVQYEQFF
-	-	TRBJ2-7	TRBV27	TGTGCCAGCAGTCTAGGCACCTCCTACGAGCAGTACTTC	CASSLGTSYEQYF